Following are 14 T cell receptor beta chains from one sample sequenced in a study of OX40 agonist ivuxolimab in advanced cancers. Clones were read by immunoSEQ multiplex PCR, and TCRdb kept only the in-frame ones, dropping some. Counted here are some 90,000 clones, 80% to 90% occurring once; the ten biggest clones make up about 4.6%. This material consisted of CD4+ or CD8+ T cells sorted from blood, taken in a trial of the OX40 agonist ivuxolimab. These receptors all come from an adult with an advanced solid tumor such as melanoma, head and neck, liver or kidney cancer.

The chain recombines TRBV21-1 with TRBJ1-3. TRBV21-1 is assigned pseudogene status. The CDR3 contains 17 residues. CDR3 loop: CASSPFRSDHSGNTIYF. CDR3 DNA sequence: TGTGCCAGCAGCCCTTTCAGGTCGGACCACTCTGGAAACACCATATATTTT.

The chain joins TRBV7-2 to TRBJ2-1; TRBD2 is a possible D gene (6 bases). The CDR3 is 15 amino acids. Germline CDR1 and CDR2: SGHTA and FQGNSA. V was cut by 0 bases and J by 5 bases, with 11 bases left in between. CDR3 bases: TGTGCCAGCAGCTTAGCTGGGAGGATACACAATGAGCAGTTCTTC. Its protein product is CASSLAGRIHNEQFF.

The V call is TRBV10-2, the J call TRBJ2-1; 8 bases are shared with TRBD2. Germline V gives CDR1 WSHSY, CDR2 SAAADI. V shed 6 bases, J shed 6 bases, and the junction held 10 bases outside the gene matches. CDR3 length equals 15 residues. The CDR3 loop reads CASSYPGLAVNEQFF. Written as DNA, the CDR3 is TGCGCCAGCAGCTACCCCGGACTAGCTGTCAATGAGCAGTTCTTC.

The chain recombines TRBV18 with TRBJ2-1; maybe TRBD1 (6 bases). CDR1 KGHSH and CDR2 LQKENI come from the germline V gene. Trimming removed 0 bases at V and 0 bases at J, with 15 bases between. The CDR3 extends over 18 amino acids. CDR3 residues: CASSPPAADRSSYNEQFF. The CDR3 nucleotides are TGTGCCAGCTCACCACCGGCCGCCGACAGGAGCTCCTACAATGAGCAGTTCTTC.

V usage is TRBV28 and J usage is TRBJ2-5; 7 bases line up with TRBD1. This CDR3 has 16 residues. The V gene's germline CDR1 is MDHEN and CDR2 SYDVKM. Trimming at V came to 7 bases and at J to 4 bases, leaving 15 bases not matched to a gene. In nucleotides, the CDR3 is TGTGCCAGCACCCCTTGGGACAGTCGGGTTCTAGAGACCCAGTACTTC. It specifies CASTPWDSRVLETQYF.

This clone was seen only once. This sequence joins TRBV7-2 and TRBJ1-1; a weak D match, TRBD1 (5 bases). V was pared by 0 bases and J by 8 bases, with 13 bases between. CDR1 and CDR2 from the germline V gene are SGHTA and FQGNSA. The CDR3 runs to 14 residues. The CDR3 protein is CASSLAIGHPEAFF. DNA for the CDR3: TGTGCCAGCAGCTTAGCGATCGGACACCCCGAAGCTTTCTTT.

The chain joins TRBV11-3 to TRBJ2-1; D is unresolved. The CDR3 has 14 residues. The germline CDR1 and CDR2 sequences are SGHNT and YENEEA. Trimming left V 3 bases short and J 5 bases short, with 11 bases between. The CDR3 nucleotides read TGTGCCAGCAGCTTCCAGTGGAGTAACAATGAGCAGTTCTTC. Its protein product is CASSFQWSNNEQFF.

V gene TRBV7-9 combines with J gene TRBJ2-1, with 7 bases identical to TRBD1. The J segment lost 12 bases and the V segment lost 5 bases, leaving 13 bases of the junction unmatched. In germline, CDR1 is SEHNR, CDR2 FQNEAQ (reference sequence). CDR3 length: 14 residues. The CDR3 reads CASSPKRQGGGQFF. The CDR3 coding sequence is TGTGCCAGCAGCCCGAAGCGACAGGGCGGAGGGCAGTTCTTC.

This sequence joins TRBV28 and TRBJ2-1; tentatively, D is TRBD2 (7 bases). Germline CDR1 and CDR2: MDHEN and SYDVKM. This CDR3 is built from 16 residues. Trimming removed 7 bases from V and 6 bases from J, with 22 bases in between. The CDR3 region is CASTSGGDLSFNEQFF. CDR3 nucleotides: TGTGCCAGCACCTCGGGGGGCGATTTAAGTTTCAATGAGCAGTTCTTC.

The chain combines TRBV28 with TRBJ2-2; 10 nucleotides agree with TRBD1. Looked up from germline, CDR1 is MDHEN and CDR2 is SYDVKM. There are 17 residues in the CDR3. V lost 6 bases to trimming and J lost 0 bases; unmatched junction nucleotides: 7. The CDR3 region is CASRRTGGFSNTGELFF. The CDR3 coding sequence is TGTGCCAGCAGGCGGACAGGGGGATTTTCGAACACCGGGGAGCTGTTTTTT.

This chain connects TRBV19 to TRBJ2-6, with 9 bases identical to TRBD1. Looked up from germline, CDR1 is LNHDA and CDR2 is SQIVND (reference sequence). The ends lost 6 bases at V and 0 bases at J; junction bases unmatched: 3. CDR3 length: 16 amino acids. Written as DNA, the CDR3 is TGTGCCAGTAGGGGACAGGGTTTCTCTGGGGCCAACGTCCTGACTTTC. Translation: CASRGQGFSGANVLTF.

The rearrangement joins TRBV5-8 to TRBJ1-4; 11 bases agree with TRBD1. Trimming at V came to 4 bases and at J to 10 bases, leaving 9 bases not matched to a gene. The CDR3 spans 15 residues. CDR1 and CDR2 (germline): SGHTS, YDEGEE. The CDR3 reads CASSNRDRGSAKLFF. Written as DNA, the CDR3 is TGTGCCAGCAGCAACCGGGACAGGGGGTCTGCAAAACTGTTTTTT.

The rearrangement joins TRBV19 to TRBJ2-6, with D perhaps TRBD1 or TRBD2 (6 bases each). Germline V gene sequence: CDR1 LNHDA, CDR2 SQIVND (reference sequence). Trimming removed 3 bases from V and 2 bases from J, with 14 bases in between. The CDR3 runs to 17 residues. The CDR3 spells CASSISGGRAGANVLTF. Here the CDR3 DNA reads TGTGCCAGTAGTATTTCTGGGGGGCGGGCTGGGGCCAACGTCCTGACTTTC.

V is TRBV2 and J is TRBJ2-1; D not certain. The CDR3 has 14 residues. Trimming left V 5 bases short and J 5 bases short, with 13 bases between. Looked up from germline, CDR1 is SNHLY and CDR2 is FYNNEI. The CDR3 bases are TGTGCCAGCAGTCTTCCTCCTTTTGACAATGAGCAGTTCTTC. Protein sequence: CASSLPPFDNEQFF. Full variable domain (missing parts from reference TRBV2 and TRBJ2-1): EPEVTQTPSHQVTQMGQEVILRCVPISNHLYFYWYRQILGQKVEFLVSFYNNEISEKSEIFDDQFSVERPDGSNFTLKIRSTKLEDSAMYFCASSLPPFDNEQFFGPGTRLTVL.